Listed here is a single TCR beta chain. What it binds is not known. cDNA serving as the sequencing template came from extracted, reverse transcribed RNA. Using immunoSEQ multiplex PCR, the repertoire was profiled, and TCRdb retains in-frame clones only, with some absent. The sample lists 100,000 to 150,000 clones; about 57% were seen once. The V and J ends lost 5 bases and 7 bases, in that order; junction bases with no gene match: 4. The CDR3 contains 14 residues. The germline CDR1 and CDR2 sequences are MNHEY and SVGAGI. These data belong to a study of CD8+ T cells in alopecia areata. Study summary: Treated patients swallowed 5 to 10 mg of oral tofacitinib twice daily. Tofacitinib therapy took 6 to 18 months; 6 months off drug came after. Study-level points and caveats: Mouse data revealed clearer TCR sharing than patient data did, a gap possibly tied to HLA. Clonality in lesional scalp, especially alopecia totalis/universalis, exceeded that of normal scalp.

The sequence derives from a human donor with alopecia areata. The genes are TRBV6-5 and TRBJ1-6; 8 nucleotides match TRBD1. The sequences come from CD4+ T cells sorted from blood, collected at week 0. This chain's CDR3 is CASSGQGPNSPLHF. The CDR3 nucleotides read TGTGCCAGCAGTGGACAGGGACCGAATTCACCCCTCCACTTT.